The 5 T cell receptor beta chains below were found in one sample sequenced in a study of blood T cell repertoires in COVID-19. TCRdb keeps only in-frame clones here, not all; method: immunoSEQ multiplex PCR. The sample includes 400,000 to 500,000 clones, roughly 90% of them seen just once. Sequencing input: peripheral blood. Every receptor here comes from a woman in her twenties or thirties with active or convalescent COVID-19.

The chain employs TRBV29-1 and TRBJ2-1, with D perhaps TRBD1 (5 bases). V was clipped by 7 bases and J by 0 bases, with 13 bases between them. CDR1 is SQVTM and CDR2 is ANQGSEA in the germline V gene. The CDR3 is made up of 14 amino acids. The CDR3 sequence: CSGIQVSSYNEQFF. CDR3 coding DNA: TGCAGCGGGATACAGGTGAGCTCCTACAATGAGCAGTTCTTC.

The chain has TRBV6-5 and TRBJ1-1; 7 nucleotides agree with TRBD1. Germline assignment: CDR1 MNHEY and CDR2 SVGAGI. After removal of 4 bases from V and 3 bases from J, the junction contained 5 bases not matched to a gene. The CDR3 covers 14 residues. The CDR3 region is CASSWSRGDTEAFF. The CDR3 bases are TGTGCCAGCAGTTGGTCCAGGGGGGACACTGAAGCTTTCTTT.

In its sample, this clone was seen a few times. The chain couples TRBV20-1 to TRBJ1-2, with 10 bases that match TRBD1. CDR1 and CDR2 (germline): DFQATT, SNEGSKA (reference sequence). The CDR3 totals 11 residues. The chain's CDR3 is CRGQGSSGYTF. Written as DNA, the CDR3 is TGCAGGGGACAGGGGAGCTCTGGCTACACCTTC.

This chain uses TRBV4-1 with TRBJ2-1, with a weak D call TRBD2 (6 bases). The CDR3 runs to 16 residues. V shed 0 bases and J shed 6 bases, with 15 bases lying between them. Germline V gene data show CDR1 as MGHRA and CDR2 as YSYEKL. The CDR3 sequence: CASSQDGGLGGNEQFF. The CDR3 bases are TGCGCCAGCAGCCAAGATGGCGGACTGGGGGGCAATGAGCAGTTCTTC.

J is TRBJ2-1 and V is TRBV5-4; D is possibly TRBD2 (5 bases). This CDR3 contains 18 residues. Per the germline V gene, CDR1 is SGHNT and CDR2 is YYREEE (reference sequence). V lost 3 bases to trimming and J lost 0 bases, with 19 bases between them. This chain's CDR3 is CASSSSQPTGSSYNEQFF. CDR3 sequence (DNA): TGTGCCAGCAGCTCCTCACAGCCGACGGGAAGCTCCTACAATGAGCAGTTCTTC.